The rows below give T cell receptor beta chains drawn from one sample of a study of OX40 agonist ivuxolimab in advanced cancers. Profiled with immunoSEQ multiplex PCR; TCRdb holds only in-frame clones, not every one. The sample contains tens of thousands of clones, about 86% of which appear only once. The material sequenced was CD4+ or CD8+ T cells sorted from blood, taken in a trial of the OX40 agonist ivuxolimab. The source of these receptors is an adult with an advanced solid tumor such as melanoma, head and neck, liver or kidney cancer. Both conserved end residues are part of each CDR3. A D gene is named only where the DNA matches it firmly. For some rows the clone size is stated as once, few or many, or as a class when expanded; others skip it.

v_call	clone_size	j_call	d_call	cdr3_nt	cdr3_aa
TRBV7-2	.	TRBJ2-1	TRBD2	TGTGCCAGCAGCTTACTAGCGGGAGTTTACAATGAGCAGTTCTTC	CASSLLAGVYNEQFF
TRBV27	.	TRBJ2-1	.	TGTGCCAGCAGTTTAGGGAGAGGGGGCTACAATGAGCAGTTCTTC	CASSLGRGGYNEQFF
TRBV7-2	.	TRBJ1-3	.	TGTGCCAGCCGGGGCCTTTCTGGAAACACCATATATTTT	CASRGLSGNTIYF
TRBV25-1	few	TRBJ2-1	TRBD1	TGTGCCAGCGGCACAGGGGCACATTACAATGAGCAGTTCTTC	CASGTGAHYNEQFF
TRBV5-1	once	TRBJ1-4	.	TGCGCCAGCAGCTTGTCGGGGGAGAATGAAAAACTGTTTTTT	CASSLSGENEKLFF
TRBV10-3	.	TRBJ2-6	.	TGTGCCTCCTCGGGGGGCGGAGCTGGGGCCAACGTCCTGACTTTC	CASSGGGAGANVLTF
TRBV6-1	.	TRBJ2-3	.	TGTGCCAGCAGTGCAAACTGGTTTGTAGGAGGCACAGATACGCAGTATTTT	CASSANWFVGGTDTQYF
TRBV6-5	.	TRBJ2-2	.	TGTGCCAGCAGTCAGGAGCAACGGTCCACCGGGGAGCTGTTTTTT	CASSQEQRSTGELFF
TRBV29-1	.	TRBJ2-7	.	TGCAGCGGGGGGGACTCCCAAAACGAGCAGTACTTC	CSGGDSQNEQYF
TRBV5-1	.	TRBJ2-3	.	TGCGCCACTTCAAGGACACAGGGCGAAGATACGCAGTATTTT	CATSRTQGEDTQYF
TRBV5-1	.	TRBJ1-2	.	TGCGCCAGCAGCTATAGTACGGGAGACTATGGCTACACCTTC	CASSYSTGDYGYTF
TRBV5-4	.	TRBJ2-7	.	TGTGCCAGCAGCGTTACGGGGATTTCCTACGAGCAGTACTTC	CASSVTGISYEQYF
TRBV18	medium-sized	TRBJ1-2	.	TGTGCCAGCTCACCAAACAGCAGGGACGGAGGTGGCTACACCTTC	CASSPNSRDGGGYTF
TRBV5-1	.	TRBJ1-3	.	TGCGCCAGCAGGGTGGACGGCTTCTCTGGAAACACCATATATTTT	CASRVDGFSGNTIYF
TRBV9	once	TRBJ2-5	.	TGTGCCAGCAGCCCTACAATGTACCAAGAGACCCAGTACTTC	CASSPTMYQETQYF
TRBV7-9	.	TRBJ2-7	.	TGTGCCAGCAGCTTAGGACGGAGATCGGGGGAGCAGTACTTC	CASSLGRRSGEQYF
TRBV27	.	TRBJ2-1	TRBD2	TGTGCCAGCAGAAGGACTAGCGGGCCCTCCGGGGGTGAGCAGTTCTTC	CASRRTSGPSGGEQFF
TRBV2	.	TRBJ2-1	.	TGTGCCAGCAGTCCGTTGCGTTGGAATGAGCAGTTCTTC	CASSPLRWNEQFF
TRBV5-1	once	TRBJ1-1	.	TGCGCCAGCAGGAAACGGGACCTAGGGGTGAACACTGAAGCTTTCTTT	CASRKRDLGVNTEAFF
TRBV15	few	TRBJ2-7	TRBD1	TGTGCCACCAGCACCAGACAGGGGAGGTACGAGCAGTACTTC	CATSTRQGRYEQYF
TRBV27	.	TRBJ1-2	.	TGTGCCAGCAGTCCCTCTTCGGGGGATGGCTACACCTTC	CASSPSSGDGYTF
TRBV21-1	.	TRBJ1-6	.	TGTGCCAGCAGCAAAAAGGGAAGCTCCTATAATTCACCCCTCCACTTT	CASSKKGSSYNSPLHF
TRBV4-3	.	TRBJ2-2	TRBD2	TGCGCCAGCAGCTCAACCGGGACTAGCAAATACACCGGGGAGCTGTTTTTT	CASSSTGTSKYTGELFF
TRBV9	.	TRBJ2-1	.	TGTGCCAGCAGCGGTGCAGTGGGCTATGAGCAGTTCTTC	CASSGAVGYEQFF
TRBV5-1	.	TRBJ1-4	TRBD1	TGCGCCAGCAGCTTGGCCGGGACAGGGGGCGAAAAACTGTTTTTT	CASSLAGTGGEKLFF
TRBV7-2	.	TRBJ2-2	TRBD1	TGTGCCAGCAGGTCGGGACAGGGAAGGGTGGACGGGGAGCTGTTTTTT	CASRSGQGRVDGELFF
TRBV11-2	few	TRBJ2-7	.	TGTGCCAGCAGCTTTGGGGGGCTCGATGAGCAGTACTTC	CASSFGGLDEQYF
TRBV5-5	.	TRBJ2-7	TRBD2	TGTGCCAGCAGCTACGGGACTAGCTCCTACGAGCAGTACTTC	CASSYGTSSYEQYF
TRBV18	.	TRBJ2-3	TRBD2	TGTGCCAGCTCACCACCGGGACTAGTGGCAGATACGCAGTATTTT	CASSPPGLVADTQYF
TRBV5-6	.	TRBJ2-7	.	TGTGCCAGCAGCGACAGGGGTCGTTTAGCGGGAGACCGGGGTAGGGAGCAGTACTTC	CASSDRGRLAGDRGREQYF
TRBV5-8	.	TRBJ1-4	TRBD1	TGTGCCAGCAGCTTTGGACAGGGGGTTTCGGCTAATGAAAAACTGTTTTTT	CASSFGQGVSANEKLFF
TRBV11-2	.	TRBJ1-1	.	TGTGCCAGCAGCTCCCCTAGGCGGGCTGAAGCTTTCTTT	CASSSPRRAEAFF
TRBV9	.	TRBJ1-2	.	TGTGCCAGCAGCCCCCAAGTAGGGGGAGGCTATGGCTACACCTTC	CASSPQVGGGYGYTF
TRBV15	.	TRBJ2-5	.	TGTGCCACCAGCGCCGGGAAACAAGAGACCCAGTACTTC	CATSAGKQETQYF
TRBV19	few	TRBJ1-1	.	TGTGCCAGTAGCAACAGGTTAACGAACACTGAAGCTTTCTTT	CASSNRLTNTEAFF
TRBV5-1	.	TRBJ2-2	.	TGCGCCAGCACCTTTACCCCGAACACCGGGGAGCCGTTTTTT	CASTFTPNTGEPFF
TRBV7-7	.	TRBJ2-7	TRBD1	TGTGCTAGCAGCCCGGACAGGGGGGCCGAGCAGTACTTC	CASSPDRGAEQYF
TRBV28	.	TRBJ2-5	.	TGTGCCAGCAGTCCACGAGACGGGGGTCAGGAGACCCAGTACTTC	CASSPRDGGQETQYF
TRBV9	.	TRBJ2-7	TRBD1	TGTGCCAGCAGCGTAGGGGGCGGCGGGACAGGGTGGTACGAGCAGTACTTC	CASSVGGGGTGWYEQYF
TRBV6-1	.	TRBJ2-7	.	TGTGCCAGCAGTTATGGAAGGTACTTC	CASSYGRYF
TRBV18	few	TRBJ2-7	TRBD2	TGTGCCAGCTCACCAACCGGGAGGGAAGACGAGCAGTACTTC	CASSPTGREDEQYF
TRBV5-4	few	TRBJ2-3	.	TGTGCCAGCAGCTGGTTAGCAACAGATACGCAGTATTTT	CASSWLATDTQYF
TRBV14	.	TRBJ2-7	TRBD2	TGTGCCAGCAGCCCGCTAGCGGGAGAGGTATACGAGCAGTACTTC	CASSPLAGEVYEQYF
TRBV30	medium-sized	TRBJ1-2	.	TGTGCCTGCCGTAGGGGGACCTACACCTTC	CACRRGTYTF
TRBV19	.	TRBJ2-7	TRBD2	TGTGCCAGTACCCCGGGACTAGCGGCTGCGGCCTACGAGCAGTACTTC	CASTPGLAAAAYEQYF
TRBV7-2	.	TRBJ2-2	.	TGTGCCAGCAGCTGGTCCACCGGGGAGCTGTTTTTT	CASSWSTGELFF
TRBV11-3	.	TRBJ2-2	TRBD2	TGTGCCAGCAGCCCACAAGGGCGGGAGGGGCACGGGGAGCTGTTTTTT	CASSPQGREGHGELFF
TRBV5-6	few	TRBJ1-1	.	TGTGCCAGCAGCCGGGACTTGAACACTGAAGCTTTCTTT	CASSRDLNTEAFF
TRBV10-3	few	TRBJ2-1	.	TGTGCCACCAGGACAACGGGGCCGGGCTCCTACAATGAGCAGTTCTTC	CATRTTGPGSYNEQFF
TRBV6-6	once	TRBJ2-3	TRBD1	TGTGCCAGCAGGATGGACAGGGGCACAGATACGCAGTATTTT	CASRMDRGTDTQYF
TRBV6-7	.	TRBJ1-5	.	TGTGCCAGCACCGAATCGGGGGGGGAGCCCCAGCATTTT	CASTESGGEPQHF
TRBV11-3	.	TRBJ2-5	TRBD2	TGTGCCAGCAGCTGGACTAGCGGGAGTGGGGAGCAGTACTTC	CASSWTSGSGEQYF
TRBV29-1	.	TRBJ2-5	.	TGCAGCGAAGGGCCTCAAGAGACCCAGTACTTC	CSEGPQETQYF